The next 28 T cell receptor beta chains were all read from a single sample in a study of blood T cell repertoires in COVID-19. Here immunoSEQ multiplex PCR was the method, and the copy in TCRdb shows in-frame clones only, minus some. In the table there are 140,000 to 150,000 clones, around four fifths of which are singletons. The specimen was PBMCs or T cells enriched from blood (not recorded which). Every receptor here comes from a woman between 50 and 59 years old who had recovered from COVID-19.

The CDR3 sequence: CAISEFMTASNPNSPLHF. Here the CDR3 DNA reads TGTGCCATCAGTGAGTTCATGACAGCCTCAAACCCCAATTCACCCCTCCACTTT. The chain has TRBV10-3 and TRBJ1-6; weak D call: TRBD1 (5 bases). Per the germline V gene, CDR1 is ENHRY and CDR2 is SYGVKD. This CDR3 comprises 18 residues. The V end lost 1 base, the J end lost 7 bases, and 20 bases lay between the germline ends.

The chain is built from TRBV19 and TRBJ2-1; 8 nucleotides match TRBD2. Germline V gene lookup returns CDR1 LNHDA and CDR2 SQIVND (reference sequence). The CDR3 runs to 15 residues. V was pared by 6 bases and J by 8 bases, with 12 bases of the junction left unmatched. The CDR3 DNA reads TGTGCCAGTAGCTTAGCGGGGCGGGTGGTCGATGAGCAGTTCTTC. Amino acids: CASSLAGRVVDEQFF.

The genes are TRBV30 and TRBJ1-5; 12 bases line up with TRBD1. Per the germline V gene, CDR1 is GTSNPN and CDR2 is SVGIG (reference sequence). The V gene end was trimmed by 4 bases and the J gene end by 5 bases; junction bases not matched to a gene: 12. CDR3 size: 17 residues. In DNA, the CDR3 is TGTGCCTGGACTTCCCCGGGACAGGGGGCGTGGGATCAGCCCCAGCATTTT. This translates into CAWTSPGQGAWDQPQHF.

The chain combines TRBV16 with TRBJ1-4; a possible D gene is TRBD1 (5 bases). Germline V gives CDR1 KGHSY, CDR2 FQNENV. V was trimmed by 0 bases and J by 7 bases, leaving 15 bases between them. The CDR3 runs to 16 residues. The CDR3 DNA is TGTGCCAGCAGCCAATCGGGCAGGGTTTCTGTTGAAAAACTGTTTTTT. Encoded protein: CASSQSGRVSVEKLFF.

This clone has only a few counts. The chain has TRBV19 and TRBJ2-7, with 7 bases fitting TRBD1. Germline V gives CDR1 LNHDA, CDR2 SQIVND (reference sequence). With 10 bases clipped from V and 2 bases from J, the junction kept 11 bases outside the gene matches. This CDR3 comprises 14 residues. This CDR3 reads CATKGQNPTYEQYF. The DNA of the CDR3 is TGTGCCACAAAGGGACAGAACCCCACCTACGAGCAGTACTTC.

This rearrangement joins TRBV7-6 to TRBJ2-3; D is unclear. The length of the CDR3 is 14 residues. The germline V gene encodes CDR1 SGHVS and CDR2 FNYEAQ. V was shortened by 1 base and J by 5 bases, with 10 bases between the two germline ends. As DNA, the CDR3 is TGTGCCAGCAGCTTAGAACCTAGTTTAGATACGCAGTATTTT. Translation: CASSLEPSLDTQYF.

Remarks on this clone: The limits of the CDR3 on the DNA are not certain, so only TCRdb's listed CDR3 is given. The chain employs TRBV5-1 and TRBJ1-1; TRBD1, the table's D call, lacks a check against the DNA. CDR1 and CDR2 from the germline V gene are SGHRS and YFSETQ. Counting both end residues, the CDR3 totals 16 amino acids. CDR3 sequence: CASSSSTGSMNTEAFF.

This clone was detected only a few times. The chain has TRBV6-5 and TRBJ2-3; D remains unclear. The CDR3 has 11 residues. Trimming removed 10 bases at V and 5 bases at J, with 10 bases between. Germline CDR1 and CDR2: MNHEY and SVGAGI. CDR3 bases: TGTGCCACCACTTTTGGAGATACGCAGTATTTT. Translated: CATTFGDTQYF.

The chain has TRBV5-1 and TRBJ1-2; 7 nucleotides agree with TRBD1. V lost 3 bases, J lost 2 bases, and 4 bases stayed unmatched. Germline CDR1 SGHRS, CDR2 YFSETQ. The CDR3 contains 14 residues. CDR3 nucleotides: TGCGCCAGCAGCTACTTGACAGGGAACTATGGCTACACCTTC. This encodes CASSYLTGNYGYTF.

This sequence joins TRBV5-1 and TRBJ1-1, with D possibly matching TRBD1 (6 bases). Germline loops: CDR1 SGHRS, CDR2 YFSETQ. This CDR3 spans 14 amino acids. The ends were cut back, 2 bases at V and 1 base at J, with 9 bases in the middle. The CDR3, as DNA: TGCGCCAGCAGCTTCAACAGGGCGAACACTGAAGCTTTCTTT. Its protein product is CASSFNRANTEAFF. Together with reference TRBV5-1 and TRBJ1-1, the CDR3 gives the full variable domain: KAGVTQTPRYLIKTRGQQVTLSCSPISGHRSVSWYQQTPGQGLQFLFEYFSETQRNKGNFPGRFSGRQFSNSRSEMNVSTLELGDSALYLCASSFNRANTEAFFGQGTRLTVV.

The gene calls are TRBV6-5 and TRBJ2-5, with D tentatively TRBD2 (7 bases). V was clipped by 2 bases and J by 5 bases, with 15 bases between them. This CDR3 spans 15 amino acids. Looked up from germline, CDR1 is MNHEY and CDR2 is SVGAGI. CDR3 region: CASSYGGGRVETQYF. The CDR3, as DNA: TGTGCCAGCAGTTACGGGGGGGGCCGGGTGGAGACCCAGTACTTC.

The rearrangement joins TRBV28 to TRBJ1-5, with 9 bases identical to TRBD1. The germline V gene encodes CDR1 MDHEN and CDR2 SYDVKM. V was clipped by 7 bases and J by 4 bases; unmatched bases: 5. CDR3 size: 14 residues. Here the CDR3 reads CASIHGTGNQPQHF. As DNA, the CDR3 is TGTGCCAGCATTCACGGGACAGGGAATCAGCCCCAGCATTTT.

The gene calls are TRBV2 and TRBJ1-6, with a possible D match to TRBD1 (5 bases). V was pared by 4 bases and J by 10 bases, with 23 bases between. The CDR3 loop spans 17 amino acids. Germline values: CDR1 SNHLY, CDR2 FYNNEI. CDR3 nucleotide sequence: TGTGCCAGCAGTGGCAACCCTCAGGGCGCACATCAATCACCCCTCCACTTT. Translation: CASSGNPQGAHQSPLHF.

The V gene is TRBV2, the J gene TRBJ2-5; possible D gene TRBD2, 6 bases. The germline V and J ends were trimmed by 4 bases and 3 bases, with 6 bases remaining between them. The CDR3 runs to 12 residues. Germline assignment: CDR1 SNHLY and CDR2 FYNNEI. CDR3 DNA: TGTGCCAGCAGTGGGGGGGAAGAGACCCAGTACTTC. Its protein is CASSGGEETQYF.

The chain couples TRBV27 to TRBJ2-7, with TRBD2 identical over 11 bases. Germline V gene lookup returns CDR1 MNHEY and CDR2 SMNVEV (reference sequence). The CDR3 spans 19 residues. Trimming took 4 bases from V and 2 from J; bases not matched to a gene: 16. The CDR3 spells CASSSLSFLAGGTPYEQYF. The DNA of the CDR3 is TGTGCCAGCAGTTCCTTATCCTTCCTAGCGGGGGGTACCCCCTACGAGCAGTACTTC.

The rearrangement links TRBV25-1 to TRBJ1-4, with D uncertain. V was shortened by 8 bases and J by 0 bases, with 7 bases between the two germline ends. Germline CDR1 and CDR2: MGHDK and SYGVNS. This CDR3 region has 13 residues. The CDR3 DNA reads as TGTGCCAGCGAGGGTGCAACTAATGAAAAACTGTTTTTT. This translates into CASEGATNEKLFF.

The J gene is TRBJ1-1, the V gene TRBV28; D unclear. Trimming shortened V by 7 bases and J by 2 bases, and 8 bases separated the two germline ends. This CDR3 contains 12 residues. In germline, CDR1 is MDHEN, CDR2 SYDVKM. CDR3 protein: CASIKHNTEAFF. CDR3 DNA sequence: TGTGCCAGCATTAAGCATAACACTGAAGCTTTCTTT.

This sequence joins TRBV30 and TRBJ1-4, with D possibly TRBD1 on 5 matching bases. CDR3 length: 14 amino acids. The V end lost 3 bases, the J end lost 6 bases, and 14 bases lay between the germline ends. Germline lookup yields CDR1 GTSNPN and CDR2 SVGIG (reference sequence). CDR3: CAWSPGGGDEKLFF. Here the CDR3 DNA reads TGTGCCTGGAGCCCCGGGGGTGGGGATGAAAAACTGTTTTTT. Supplemented by reference TRBV30 and TRBJ1-4, the full variable domain reads SQTIHQWPATLVQPVGSPLSLECTVEGTSNPNLYWYRQAAGRGLQLLFYSVGIGQISSEVPQNLSASRPQDRQFILSSKKLLLSDSGFYLCAWSPGGGDEKLFFGSGTQLSVL.

This clone has only a few counts. The chain joins TRBV12-2 to TRBJ2-7; the table calls TRBD2, which could not be checked here. TRBV12-2 is described as a pseudogene. The CDR3 contains 16 residues. The CDR3 DNA follows: TGTGCAAGTCGCTTAGGACTAGCGGGGGACCAATACGAGCAGTACGTC. Translating it yields CASRLGLAGDQYEQYV.

As DNA, the CDR3 is TGTGCCAGCAGCCGGGTGGACGGGGAGCTGTTTTTT. It is translated as CASSRVDGELFF. The chain carries TRBV11-3 and TRBJ2-2, with unresolved D. Trimming took off 5 bases at V and 7 bases at J, with 8 bases between the two ends. Per germline, CDR1 SGHNT and CDR2 YENEEA. This CDR3 comprises 12 residues.

This clone was observed a few times. The chain combines TRBV21-1 with TRBJ1-2. TRBV21-1 is described as a pseudogene. The CDR3 extends over 17 amino acids. CDR3 sequence reads: CASSSLRRGHYNYGYTF. In DNA form, the CDR3 reads TGTGCCAGCAGTTCCCTAAGGAGGGGCCACTACAACTATGGCTACACCTTC.

The chain is built from TRBV29-1 and TRBJ2-2; no clear D gene. This CDR3 region has 14 residues. Germline V lookup: CDR1 SQVTM, CDR2 ANQGSEA. V was trimmed by 4 bases and J by 1 base, leaving 10 bases between them. CDR3 bases: TGCAGCGTTGTTCTACTAAAGAACACCGGGGAGCTGTTTTTT. Amino acids: CSVVLLKNTGELFF.

The CDR3 sequence is CASSPPSNTGELFF. DNA of the CDR3: TGTGCCAGCAGCCCCCCCTCGAACACCGGGGAGCTGTTTTTT. The J gene is TRBJ2-2, the V gene TRBV5-5, with no clear D. Per germline, CDR1 SGHKS and CDR2 YYEKEE (reference sequence). The CDR3 length is 14 residues. The V gene lost 4 bases and the J gene lost 0 bases, with 7 bases spanning the gap.

The CDR3 spells CASSVTGGDEQYF. The CDR3 coding sequence is TGTGCCAGCAGCGTGACAGGGGGCGACGAGCAGTACTTC. The chain couples TRBV5-4 to TRBJ2-7; 10 bases are shared with TRBD1. The V gene's germline CDR1 is SGHNT and CDR2 YYREEE (reference sequence). The CDR3 runs 13 residues. Trimming removed 4 bases from V and 5 bases from J; junction bases left unmatched: 3.

This chain links TRBV30 with TRBJ1-4; no definite D call. The ends were cut back, 5 bases at V and 0 bases at J, with 13 bases in the middle. The germline gives CDR1 GTSNPN, CDR2 SVGIG (reference sequence). The CDR3 is 15 residues long. The CDR3 DNA sequence: TGTGCCTGGGGGGAGCGGTTATCAACTAATGAAAAACTGTTTTTT. It translates to CAWGERLSTNEKLFF. The entire variable domain, with the rest obtained from reference TRBV30 and TRBJ1-4, is as follows: SQTIHQWPATLVQPVGSPLSLECTVEGTSNPNLYWYRQAAGRGLQLLFYSVGIGQISSEVPQNLSASRPQDRQFILSSKKLLLSDSGFYLCAWGERLSTNEKLFFGSGTQLSVL.

CDR3 DNA: TGTGCCAGCAGCCAACAGGGTACCCCAGATACGCAGTATTTT. Its protein is CASSQQGTPDTQYF. This chain joins TRBV3-1 (or the pseudogene TRBV3-2) and TRBJ2-3; tentative D call: TRBD1 (5 bases). CDR1 is LGHDT and CDR2 is YNNKEL in the germline V gene (reference sequence). The CDR3 sequence is 14 residues long. Trimming removed 2 bases from V and 4 bases from J, with 10 bases in between.

This chain links TRBV9 with TRBJ2-5; D is perhaps TRBD1 (6 bases). Germline CDR1 is SGDLS and CDR2 is YYNGEE. V dropped 3 bases and J dropped 4 bases, with 16 bases sitting between them. The CDR3 sequence is 15 residues long. Written as DNA, the CDR3 is TGTGCCAGCAGCGCCCAGGGGACACAAAGAGAGACCCAGTACTTC. The encoded protein is CASSAQGTQRETQYF.

This clone was found a few times. The gene calls are TRBV28 and TRBJ1-2, with TRBD1 as a possible D gene (6 bases). Per the germline V gene, CDR1 is MDHEN and CDR2 is SYDVKM. Trimming removed 6 bases from V and 4 bases from J, with 12 bases in between. This CDR3 has 13 amino acids. The CDR3 DNA sequence: TGTGCCAGCAGACAGGGCCCCGGCTATGGCTACACCTTC. Translation: CASRQGPGYGYTF.